The sequence of this T cell receptor beta chain was determined in a study of control samples from healthy donors and cancer patients (dated by TCRdb to about 2020). A remark on this clone: The antigen it binds to is not known.

At the junction V is shortened by 0 bases and J by 4 bases; bases outside the gene matches: 6. The germline V gene (reference sequence) sets CDR1 to GTSNPN and CDR2 to SVGIG. From its cysteine to its phenylalanine, the CDR3 spans 15 amino acids. The kept DNA is CDR3 alone, 45 bases in frame from the first base. Library preparation used the immunoSEQ multiplex PCR assay. This is the immuneACCESS table as TCRdb keeps it, with only in-frame sequences that have V and J called. A part of the clones is gone; compared with another copy, unresolved V genes explain less than half, and the rest is unexplained. This specimen's table enumerates about 190,000 clones. The top ten clones comprise roughly 2% of the sample.

Input material: blood. The rearrangement combines TRBV30 with TRBJ1-5; 7 middle bases align to TRBD1. This clonotype originated in a woman aged 25 to 45 in good health. The DNA sequence follows: TGTGCCTGGAGTGTACTCGGACAGGCGAATCAGCCCCAGCATTTT. It codes for CAWSVLGQANQPQHF. The entire variable domain, with the stretches around the CDR3 drawn from the reference TRBV30 and TRBJ1-5 proteins, is SQTIHQWPATLVQPVGSPLSLECTVEGTSNPNLYWYRQAAGRGLQLLFYSVGIGQISSEVPQNLSASRPQDRQFILSSKKLLLSDSGFYLCAWSVLGQANQPQHFGDGTRLSIL.